This T cell receptor (beta chain) appears in the sequencing data of a study of blood T cell repertoires in COVID-19. Across the whole study: The study drew acute and convalescent COVID-19 samples from the United States, Italy and Spain. T cells, B-cell-depleted T cells, or PBMCs provided the cDNA or gDNA that served as material.

Repertoires were generated with immunoSEQ multiplex PCR, while TCRdb's copy carries only in-frame clones and drops some. The sample carries about 320,000 clones, 90% recorded once. Participants' own reports of clinical history determined their cohort assignment. Donors in Cohort 3 who had recovered were those with two negative PCRs, healthcare professional clearance, or resolution of their symptoms. This CDR3 comprises 14 residues. Trimming removed 6 bases from V and 1 base from J, with 12 bases in between. Germline V gives CDR1 MNHEY, CDR2 SMNVEV (reference sequence). The source material was PBMCs or T cells enriched from blood (not recorded which). V and J are TRBV27 and TRBJ1-1; TRBD1 might be the D (6 bases). The receptor was derived from a man in his sixties who had recovered from COVID-19. The CDR3 DNA is TGTGCCAGCAGACCAGGGGCTTCGAACACTGAAGCTTTCTTT. Amino acids: CASRPGASNTEAFF.